This T cell receptor beta chain was sequenced for a study of beta chain features in type 1 diabetes. Whole-study results and caveats: Whether TCRB rearrangement is influenced by HLA type went unresolved here.

As every portion of the isolated RNA was reverse transcribed, the sequencing read expressed TCRB transcripts. Data came from immunoSEQ multiplex PCR; TCRdb stores just in-frame clones and leaves some out. This sample has approximately 250,000 clones, with over 9.5% found just once. About this clone itself: Its matching antigen is unknown.

This clonotype was sampled from a woman aged 18-29 years in good health. The specimen sequenced was naive CD4+ T cells from blood.

The CDR3 DNA is TGTGCCAGCAGCTCAGGACAGCTATGGGGCACCGGGGAGCTGTTTTTT. It yields the protein CASSSGQLWGTGELFF. The chain combines TRBV11-3 with TRBJ2-2, with TRBD1 as a possible D gene (6 bases). Trimming cost V 4 bases and J 4 bases, with 16 bases left between them. This CDR3 is 16 amino acids long. The germline V gene has CDR1 SGHNT and CDR2 YENEEA.